Listed below are T cell receptor beta chains from one sample, sequenced in a study of graft-versus-host responses after intestinal transplantation. Clones were sequenced by immunoSEQ multiplex PCR, and TCRdb holds only the in-frame ones, with some missing. The sample includes about 39,000 clones, just over 90% of them seen just once. The material was PBMCs, obtained less than 750 days after intestinal transplantation. All receptors come from a human patient who received an intestinal transplant, so some T cells may come from the graft donor. Each CDR3 is given with its conserved first and last residue. The D gene is left open where the match is weak. Size tells how often a clone was seen (once, few, many) or the class of an expanded clone, and some rows leave it out.

V gene	D gene	clone size	J gene	CDR3 protein	CDR3 DNA
TRBV5-1	TRBD1	.	TRBJ2-3	CASSPGTDGIAQYF	TGCGCCAGCAGCCCCGGGACAGACGGCATCGCGCAGTATTTT
TRBV4-2	TRBD2	.	TRBJ2-1	CASSPTLAESHEQFF	TGTGCCAGCAGCCCTACACTAGCGGAGTCGCATGAGCAGTTCTTC
TRBV6-1	TRBD2	.	TRBJ2-1	CASSLGLAGINEQFF	TGTGCCAGCAGTCTTGGACTAGCGGGGATCAATGAGCAGTTCTTC
TRBV5-1	.	.	TRBJ2-5	CASSLGQPRETQYF	TGCGCCAGCAGCTTGGGGCAGCCGAGGGAGACCCAGTACTTC
TRBV28	.	few	TRBJ2-6	CASSLWTDGANVLTF	TGTGCCAGCAGTTTATGGACAGATGGGGCCAACGTCCTGACTTTC
TRBV19	.	.	TRBJ2-2	CASSPNANSNTGELFF	TGTGCCAGTAGTCCCAACGCCAATTCGAACACCGGGGAGCTGTTTTTT
TRBV4-2	.	.	TRBJ2-5	CASSQETGTQETQYF	TGTGCCAGCAGCCAAGAAACCGGGACCCAAGAGACCCAGTACTTC
TRBV5-1	.	.	TRBJ2-3	CASSFFGSGSVDTQYF	TGCGCCAGCAGCTTCTTCGGATCAGGGTCGGTTGATACGCAGTATTTT
TRBV11-1	.	.	TRBJ2-7	CASSQTLPEQYF	TGTGCCAGCAGCCAAACCCTCCCCGAGCAGTACTTC
TRBV14	.	.	TRBJ2-7	CASSHLDFYEQYF	TGTGCCAGCAGCCATCTAGACTTCTACGAGCAGTACTTC
TRBV7-9	.	.	TRBJ1-1	CASSLLTGSTEAFF	TGTGCCAGCAGCTTACTGACGGGGTCCACTGAAGCTTTCTTT
TRBV7-9	.	.	TRBJ2-5	CASSLDGLVRETQYF	TGTGCCAGCAGCTTAGACGGCCTAGTCAGGGAGACCCAGTACTTC
TRBV2	TRBD2	.	TRBJ2-2	CASSVEREGPTGELFF	TGTGCCAGCAGTGTTGAGCGGGAGGGCCCCACCGGGGAGCTGTTTTTT
TRBV27	.	.	TRBJ1-3	CASRTSTANSGNTIYF	TGTGCCAGCAGAACCTCGACAGCCAACTCTGGAAACACCATATATTTT
TRBV6-6	TRBD2	.	TRBJ2-7	CASRRGVSSYEQYF	TGTGCCAGCCGACGGGGGGTTTCCTCCTACGAGCAGTACTTC
TRBV6-6	.	few	TRBJ2-7	CASSQGLDPYEQYF	TGTGCCAGCAGTCAGGGACTGGACCCCTACGAGCAGTACTTC
TRBV6-5	TRBD2	.	TRBJ2-1	CASSYLAGSVNEQFF	TGTGCCAGCAGTTACTTAGCGGGAAGTGTCAATGAGCAGTTCTTC
TRBV11-2	.	.	TRBJ2-2	CASSLVDAGELFF	TGTGCCAGCAGCTTAGTCGACGCCGGGGAGCTGTTTTTT
TRBV6-6	.	.	TRBJ1-1	CASSYNVGATEAFF	TGTGCCAGCAGTTACAACGTCGGGGCCACTGAAGCTTTCTTT
TRBV19	TRBD1	.	TRBJ2-7	CASSIGRGYEQYF	TGTGCCAGTAGTATCGGCAGGGGGTACGAGCAGTACTTC
TRBV5-4	TRBD1	once	TRBJ1-2	CASSQGTGLDYGYTF	TGTGCCAGCAGCCAGGGGACAGGGCTAGACTATGGCTACACCTTC
TRBV29-1	.	.	TRBJ2-7	CSVGGRSSYEQYF	TGCAGCGTTGGTGGAAGGAGCTCCTACGAGCAGTACTTC
TRBV6-1	.	.	TRBJ1-4	CASSELEAAYNEKLFF	TGTGCCAGCAGTGAACTGGAGGCGGCTTATAATGAAAAACTGTTTTTT
TRBV11-3	TRBD1	.	TRBJ1-6	CASSRQGNSPLHF	TGTGCCAGCAGCCGACAGGGAAATTCACCCCTCCACTTT
TRBV2	TRBD1	.	TRBJ1-2	CASSATGSGGAVTF	TGTGCCAGCAGTGCGACAGGCTCAGGGGGCGCAGTCACCTTC
TRBV21-1	.	.	TRBJ1-5	CASRNGINQPQHF	TGTGCCAGCAGAAACGGGATCAATCAGCCCCAGCATTTT
TRBV7-3	.	.	TRBJ1-5	CASSLERDQPQHF	TGTGCCAGCAGCTTAGAAAGGGATCAGCCCCAGCATTTT
TRBV27	.	.	TRBJ2-7	CASSLQGSYEQYF	TGTGCCAGCAGTTTACAGGGTTCTTACGAGCAGTACTTC
TRBV2	.	.	TRBJ2-1	CASSGYNEQFF	TGTGCCAGCAGTGGTTACAATGAGCAGTTCTTC
TRBV5-4	.	.	TRBJ1-4	CASSLDGPNLWGANEKLFF	TGTGCCAGCAGCTTAGACGGCCCTAATCTCTGGGGGGCTAATGAAAAACTGTTTTTT
TRBV5-6	.	.	TRBJ1-4	CASSLVGRVNEKLFF	TGTGCCAGCAGCTTGGTCGGGAGGGTAAATGAAAAACTGTTTTTT
TRBV10-3	.	.	TRBJ1-1	CAISVQQGFYGEAFF	TGTGCCATCAGTGTCCAACAGGGTTTTTACGGTGAAGCTTTCTTT
TRBV19	TRBD1	once	TRBJ2-2	CASRWNRGTGVGTGELFF	TGTGCCAGTAGGTGGAACAGGGGGACGGGAGTTGGCACCGGGGAGCTGTTTTTT
TRBV13	.	.	TRBJ2-1	CASRERNEQFF	TGTGCCAGCAGGGAGCGCAATGAGCAGTTCTTC
TRBV7-2	.	.	TRBJ1-2	CASSLPQGSSPYGYTF	TGTGCCAGCAGCTTACCGCAGGGGTCCTCTCCCTATGGCTACACCTTC
TRBV6-5	.	.	TRBJ2-7	CASSSPGISYEQYF	TGTGCCAGTAGTTCGCCTGGAATAAGTTACGAGCAGTACTTC
TRBV7-9	TRBD1	.	TRBJ1-4	CASSVDRDEKLFF	TGTGCCAGCAGCGTGGACAGGGATGAAAAACTGTTTTTT
TRBV11-2	.	.	TRBJ1-1	CASSLRVTEAFF	TGTGCCAGCAGCTTAAGGGTCACTGAAGCTTTCTTT
TRBV6-5	.	.	TRBJ1-2	CASRPGTKNYGYTF	TGTGCCAGCAGACCCGGGACAAAGAACTATGGCTACACCTTC
TRBV7-6	.	.	TRBJ1-2	CASSLQGWGYGYTF	TGTGCCAGCAGCTTACAGGGCTGGGGCTATGGCTACACCTTC
TRBV6-1	TRBD1	.	TRBJ1-1	CASSGQEWGEAFF	TGTGCCAGCTCTGGACAGGAATGGGGTGAAGCTTTCTTT
TRBV7-9	TRBD1	.	TRBJ1-1	CASSLETGLNTEAFF	TGTGCCAGCAGCTTAGAGACAGGGCTGAACACTGAAGCTTTCTTT
TRBV6-1	.	.	TRBJ1-1	CASSEVPMNTEAFF	TGTGCCAGCAGTGAAGTACCTATGAACACTGAAGCTTTCTTT
TRBV7-3	TRBD1	.	TRBJ1-6	CASRETGGRSPLHF	TGTGCCAGCAGGGAAACAGGGGGCAGATCACCCCTCCACTTT
TRBV28	.	.	TRBJ2-7	CASSLVRKTYEQYF	TGTGCCAGCAGTTTGGTCAGGAAAACCTACGAGCAGTACTTC
TRBV19	TRBD1	.	TRBJ2-7	CASSIAAGGPYEQYF	TGTGCCAGTAGTATAGCGGCAGGGGGTCCGTACGAGCAGTACTTC
TRBV4-1	TRBD2	.	TRBJ2-3	CASSQDRGTSECYF	TGCGCCAGCAGCCAAGACCGAGGGACTAGCGAGTGCTATTTT
TRBV7-9	.	.	TRBJ1-1	CASPNGTEAFF	TGTGCCAGTCCTAACGGAACTGAAGCTTTCTTT
TRBV9	TRBD2	.	TRBJ2-1	CASSVTPRAGGSYNEQFF	TGTGCCAGCAGCGTAACCCCCCGAGCGGGAGGGTCCTACAATGAGCAGTTCTTC
TRBV6-5	TRBD1	.	TRBJ1-2	CASSWTGTGGYTF	TGTGCCAGCAGTTGGACAGGGACCGGTGGCTACACCTTC
TRBV5-1	TRBD2	.	TRBJ2-2	CASSARLAGGAGELFF	TGCGCCAGCAGCGCGAGACTAGCGGGAGGGGCCGGGGAGCTGTTTTTT
TRBV27	TRBD2	.	TRBJ2-3	CASRGGGGAGDTQYF	TGTGCCAGCAGGGGCGGGGGGGGCGCAGGGGATACGCAGTATTTT
TRBV9	TRBD1	.	TRBJ2-3	CASSVDLGGADTQYF	TGTGCCAGCAGCGTAGATCTAGGGGGCGCAGATACGCAGTATTTT
TRBV5-1	TRBD2	once	TRBJ2-2	CASSLARTSGKVVFGELFF	TGCGCCAGCAGCTTGGCCCGGACTAGCGGGAAGGTAGTATTCGGGGAGCTGTTTTTT
TRBV28	.	once	TRBJ2-6	CASKSSYGANVLTF	TGTGCCAGCAAATCATCGTACGGGGCCAACGTCCTGACTTTC
TRBV19	.	.	TRBJ2-3	CASSIGLTAADTQYF	TGTGCCAGTAGTATAGGACTGACCGCCGCAGATACGCAGTATTTT
TRBV5-1	TRBD2	.	TRBJ2-1	CASSLSEGGGPHEQFF	TGCGCCAGCAGCCTCAGCGAGGGCGGGGGACCACATGAGCAGTTCTTC